What follows are 14 T cell receptor beta chains derived from one specimen sequenced in a study of OX40 agonist ivuxolimab in advanced cancers. Sequenced by immunoSEQ multiplex PCR; TCRdb stores in-frame clones only, minus some. The data hold 55,000 to 70,000 clones, with 75% to 85% observed a single time. This sample comprised CD4+ or CD8+ T cells sorted from blood, obtained in a trial of the OX40 agonist ivuxolimab. Source of these receptors: an adult with an advanced solid tumor such as melanoma, head and neck, liver or kidney cancer.

The CDR3 DNA is TGCGCCAGCAGCGGGGACGGCGGCGTTGGGACCCAGTACTTC. Protein: CASSGDGGVGTQYF. The rearrangement uses TRBV5-1 and TRBJ2-5; TRBD1 or TRBD2 may be the D gene (5 bases each). V was clipped by 4 bases and J by 7 bases, with 17 bases between them. Germline loops: CDR1 SGHRS, CDR2 YFSETQ. CDR3 length equals 14 residues.

The chain links TRBV29-1 to TRBJ1-3, with 10 bases identical to TRBD1. The CDR3 has 11 amino acids. The germline V gene has CDR1 SQVTM and CDR2 ANQGSEA. V was pared by 7 bases and J by 9 bases, with 3 bases of the junction left unmatched. The CDR3 region is CSARTGGTIYF. Written as DNA, the CDR3 is TGCAGCGCCCGGACAGGGGGCACCATATATTTT.

The chain employs TRBV19 and TRBJ1-2; D perhaps matches TRBD1 (5 bases). CDR1 LNHDA and CDR2 SQIVND come from the germline V gene (reference sequence). Trimming took off 5 bases at V and 4 bases at J, with 17 bases between the two ends. The CDR3 totals 15 residues. CDR3 loop: CASSPGPGVPYGYTF. The DNA for the CDR3 is TGTGCCAGTAGTCCTGGACCGGGGGTTCCCTATGGCTACACCTTC.

The chain combines TRBV19 with TRBJ1-5, with 7 positions matching TRBD1. The V gene's germline CDR1 is LNHDA and CDR2 SQIVND (reference sequence). V shed 1 base, J shed 3 bases, and the junction held 6 bases outside the gene matches. The length of the CDR3 is 16 residues. The CDR3 loop reads CASSIASTGTNQPQHF. CDR3 nucleotide sequence: TGTGCCAGTAGTATAGCTTCGACAGGGACCAATCAGCCCCAGCATTTT.

CDR3 amino acids: CASSQSPTGTSTDTQYF. The CDR3 DNA reads TGCGCCAGCAGCCAATCACCGACAGGGACTAGCACAGATACGCAGTATTTT. The chain employs TRBV4-1 and TRBJ2-3, with a weak D call TRBD1 (7 bases). Germline CDR1 and CDR2: MGHRA and YSYEKL. Trimming pared 2 bases from V and 0 bases from J, leaving 15 bases between. The CDR3 consists of 17 residues.

This sequence joins TRBV2 and TRBJ2-6, with D uncertain. The CDR3 is made up of 15 amino acids. Germline CDR1 is SNHLY and CDR2 is FYNNEI. V lost 6 bases to trimming and J lost 0 bases, with 9 bases between them. The chain's CDR3 is CASRDQDSGANVLTF. CDR3 nucleotides: TGTGCCAGCAGGGACCAGGACTCTGGGGCCAACGTCCTGACTTTC.

The V gene is TRBV18, the J gene TRBJ1-1; no firm D call. The germline V and J ends were trimmed by 2 bases and 1 base, with 5 bases remaining between them. The CDR3 has 13 residues. Germline CDR1 KGHSH, CDR2 LQKENI. DNA of the CDR3: TGTGCCAGCTCACCATTTAGGAACACTGAAGCTTTCTTT. Translation: CASSPFRNTEAFF.

A single count supports this clone. The V and J genes are TRBV5-1 and TRBJ2-1; 9 positions match TRBD1. Losses at the gene ends were 0 bases for V and 7 bases for J; bases not matched to a gene: 8. Germline assignment: CDR1 SGHRS and CDR2 YFSETQ. The CDR3 spans 16 residues. Here the CDR3 DNA reads TGCGCCAGCAGCTTGGATCTGGGACAGGGAGGAAATGAGCAGTTCTTC. Its translation is CASSLDLGQGGNEQFF.

CDR3 nucleotide sequence: TGTGCCAGCAGCCAATGGGGGGAGACCCAGTACTTC. Amino acid sequence: CASSQWGETQYF. This chain links TRBV11-2 with TRBJ2-5; D is possibly TRBD1 or TRBD2 (5 bases each). With 5 bases removed from V and 5 bases from J, the gap between germline ends came to 9 bases. Germline loops: CDR1 SGHAT, CDR2 FQNNGV. This CDR3 is built from 12 residues.

CDR3 in amino acids: CASSEASARSEQFF. DNA of the CDR3: TGTGCCAGCAGTGAAGCCTCGGCCCGGAGTGAGCAGTTCTTC. V usage is TRBV6-1 and J usage is TRBJ2-1, with D hard to call. The germline V and J ends were trimmed by 0 bases and 9 bases, with 12 bases remaining between them. This CDR3 is 14 amino acids long. Germline CDR1 and CDR2: MNHNS and SASEGT.

The chain combines TRBV27 with TRBJ1-3, with D tentatively TRBD1 (6 bases). Germline-derived CDR1 and CDR2 are MNHEY and SMNVEV (reference sequence). The germline V and J ends were trimmed by 6 bases and 2 bases, with 11 bases remaining between them. The CDR3 loop spans 14 amino acids. The CDR3 nucleotides read TGTGCCAGCAGGGGGGCAGGGGCTGGAAACACCATATATTTT. This gives the protein CASRGAGAGNTIYF.

The chain has TRBV5-6 and TRBJ1-4, with TRBD1 matching 9 bases. The CDR3 has 15 amino acids. With 2 bases clipped from V and 8 bases from J, the junction kept 7 bases outside the gene matches. The germline V gene has CDR1 SGHDT and CDR2 YYEEEE. The CDR3 loop is CASSFTGGVEEKLFF. CDR3 nucleotides: TGTGCCAGCAGCTTCACAGGGGGCGTAGAAGAAAAACTGTTTTTT.

The V call is TRBV6-5, the J call TRBJ2-2; no definite D call. The V and J ends lost 6 bases and 0 bases respectively, with 11 bases between them. Germline V gene sequence: CDR1 MNHEY, CDR2 SVGAGI. The CDR3 loop spans 15 amino acids. For the CDR3, the DNA is TGTGCCAGCAGGCCTTACGGCTCGAACACCGGGGAGCTGTTTTTT. It specifies CASRPYGSNTGELFF.

A word on this clone: At one boundary the junction diverges from the germline segment, which might be a read error. The chain recombines TRBV25-1 with TRBJ1-3; D is unresolved. Per germline, CDR1 MGHDK and CDR2 SYGVNS. The CDR3 totals 11 residues. The CDR3 DNA follows: TGTGCCAGCGGTGAGGGAAACACCATATATTTT. This encodes CASGEGNTIYF.